This is a list of T cell receptor beta chains from one sample in a study of vaccination effects on CD4 cells after COVID-19. Using immunoSEQ multiplex PCR, the repertoire was profiled, and TCRdb retains in-frame clones only, with some absent. The sample records about 66,000 clones, around two thirds being singletons. Antigen specificity for these receptors is unknown. This sample comprised CD4+ T cells from PBMCs cultured without peptide, obtained after COVID-19 vaccination. These receptors were obtained from a human donor who received a COVID-19 vaccine. The CDR3 runs from the conserved cysteine through the conserved F or W. The D gene is left open where the match is weak. The listing skips clone size in some rows; elsewhere it reads once, few, many or a size class.

J	V	D	size	length	DNA	CDR3
TRBJ2-2	TRBV7-3	-	-	14	TGTGCCAGCAGCTTTAGTGCAGGGTCTGGGGAGCTGTTTTTT	CASSFSAGSGELFF
TRBJ1-2	TRBV18	-	-	15	TGTGCCAGCTCACCCCGCTCAGACGGGAACTATGGCTACACCTTC	CASSPRSDGNYGYTF
TRBJ1-2	TRBV19	-	-	14	TGTGCCAGTAGTATCAGCAGCTCTAACTATGGCTACACCTTC	CASSISSSNYGYTF
TRBJ1-3	TRBV5-1	TRBD1	-	16	TGCGCCAGCAGCTTACTGACAGGGGACTCTGGAAACACCATATATTTT	CASSLLTGDSGNTIYF
TRBJ2-4	TRBV19	-	-	14	TGTGCCAGTAGTATCTCCAGGGGAAAAAACATTCAGTACTTC	CASSISRGKNIQYF
TRBJ1-6	TRBV3-1/TRBV3-2	TRBD1	few	16	TGTGCCAGCAGCCAGCCCGGGACAGAGTCTAATTCACCCCTCCACTTT	CASSQPGTESNSPLHF
TRBJ2-2	TRBV10-1	-	-	16	TGCGCCAGCAGTGCTGACGATCGGCCCCGGACCGGGGAGCTGTTTTTT	CASSADDRPRTGELFF
TRBJ2-2	TRBV7-3	-	-	14	TGTGCCAGCAGCTTAGGAGCACTAACCGGGGAGCTGTTTTTT	CASSLGALTGELFF
TRBJ1-4	TRBV2	TRBD1	few	12	TGTGCCAGCAGCGCGACAGGGGAAAAACTGTTTTTT	CASSATGEKLFF
TRBJ1-5	TRBV7-2	-	-	15	TGTGCCAGCAGCTTAGGGTCGGGGAGCAATCAGCCCCAGCATTTT	CASSLGSGSNQPQHF
TRBJ2-2	TRBV6-5	-	-	13	TGTGCCAGCAGTTACTCGTGGACCGGGGAGCTGTTTTTT	CASSYSWTGELFF
TRBJ1-6	TRBV2	-	few	12	TGTGCCAGCACCACATTGACTTCACCCCTCCACTTT	CASTTLTSPLHF
TRBJ2-3	TRBV24-1	TRBD2	-	14	TGTGCCACCTCGCTAGCGGGGGTATCAGATACGCAGTATTTT	CATSLAGVSDTQYF
TRBJ2-6	TRBV6-1	-	-	16	TGTGCCAGCAGTGGTCCAGCCACTACTGGGGCCAACGTCCTGACTTTC	CASSGPATTGANVLTF
TRBJ1-6	TRBV5-1	TRBD1	-	14	TGCGCCAGCAGCTTGCAGGGGGCTGATTCACCCCTCCACTTT	CASSLQGADSPLHF
TRBJ2-1	TRBV7-2	TRBD1	-	15	TGTGCCAGCAGCTCGCGGGACAGGGTGTACAATGAGCAGTTCTTC	CASSSRDRVYNEQFF
TRBJ1-1	TRBV24-1	-	-	15	TGTGCCACCAGTGATTCCCGGACGGGGAACACTGAAGCTTTCTTT	CATSDSRTGNTEAFF
TRBJ1-2	TRBV30	-	-	13	TGTGCCTGGAGAAATACAGGGAACTATGGCTACACCTTC	CAWRNTGNYGYTF
TRBJ1-3	TRBV6-1	-	-	15	TGTGCCAGCAGTGAAGGAAGGCTCTCTGGAAACACCATATATTTT	CASSEGRLSGNTIYF
TRBJ2-5	TRBV6-1	TRBD2	-	18	TGTGCCAGCAGTGTTTTAGCGGGGGCCCATCCTGTCCAAGAGACCCAGTACTTC	CASSVLAGAHPVQETQYF
TRBJ2-3	TRBV19	-	-	17	TGTGCCAGTAGTATCTTAGGTCCCGGGATAAGAACAGATACGCAGTATTTT	CASSILGPGIRTDTQYF
TRBJ2-3	TRBV6-5	-	-	13	TGTGCCAGCAGTTACGCCACAGGTTATACGCAGTATTTT	CASSYATGYTQYF
TRBJ2-5	TRBV24-1	-	-	15	TGTGCCACCAGTGACCCCCGGGACGGAGTTGGGACCCAGTACTTC	CATSDPRDGVGTQYF
TRBJ2-5	TRBV11-2	-	-	14	TGTGCCAGCAGCTCTACGGCAGGGCTCGAGGCCCAGTACTTC	CASSSTAGLEAQYF
TRBJ2-5	TRBV15	-	-	14	TGTGCCACCAGCAGAGCCACATTAAAAGAGACCCAGTACTTC	CATSRATLKETQYF
TRBJ1-5	TRBV24-1	-	-	16	TGTGCCACCACCGACAGCTGCTTGACGTGCAATCAGCCCCAGCATTTT	CATTDSCLTCNQPQHF
TRBJ1-6	TRBV4-1	-	few	15	TGCGCCAGCAGCCAAGATGAGGGGGAGCATTCACCCCTCCACTTT	CASSQDEGEHSPLHF
TRBJ1-3	TRBV18	-	-	16	TGTGCCAGCTCACAGGGGACAAGCCGTTCTGGAAACACCATATATTTT	CASSQGTSRSGNTIYF
TRBJ1-4	TRBV18	-	-	15	TGTGCCAGCTCACCACCAGGGCCCCGGGATGAAAAACTGTTTTTT	CASSPPGPRDEKLFF
TRBJ2-1	TRBV6-1	-	once	13	TGTGCCAGCAGTGAAGTTCCCGAAAATGAGCAGTTCTTC	CASSEVPENEQFF
TRBJ1-2	TRBV4-1	-	few	16	TGCGCCAGCAGCCAAGAAGGGAGGGGGTATATCTATGGCTACACCTTC	CASSQEGRGYIYGYTF
TRBJ2-2	TRBV19	-	few	16	TGTGCCAGTAAGGGCACGTCGAACGCGAACACCGGGGAGCTGTTTTTT	CASKGTSNANTGELFF
TRBJ2-3	TRBV4-3	-	-	17	TGCGCCAGCAGCCAAGATGCGGGGCCCACCTTCACAGATACGCAGTATTTT	CASSQDAGPTFTDTQYF
TRBJ2-3	TRBV6-2/TRBV6-3	TRBD2	-	16	TGTGCCAGCAGCCCTCACGCGGGGGGTGGCACAGATACGCAGTATTTT	CASSPHAGGGTDTQYF
TRBJ1-4	TRBV25-1	TRBD1	-	14	TGTGCCAGCAGCATAAAAGGGGGCCGGGAAAAACTGTTTTTT	CASSIKGGREKLFF
TRBJ2-3	TRBV7-6	TRBD2	-	16	TGTGCCAGCAGCTCCTCGGGGGGGCTCGGCACAGATACGCAGTATTTT	CASSSSGGLGTDTQYF
TRBJ2-3	TRBV5-1	TRBD1	-	15	TGCGCCAGCAGCTTCCGGACAGGGGAACCAGATACGCAGTATTTT	CASSFRTGEPDTQYF
TRBJ1-5	TRBV7-2	-	few	15	TGTGCCAGCAGCTTAGGTTGGGGCGGGAATCAGCCCCAGCATTTT	CASSLGWGGNQPQHF
TRBJ1-2	TRBV3-1/TRBV3-2	-	once	12	TGTGCCAGCGGGACGGCCCCTGGTGGCTACACCTTC	CASGTAPGGYTF
TRBJ1-1	TRBV4-1	-	-	15	TGCGCCAGCAGCCAACAGGACCGCTTGAACACTGAAGCTTTCTTT	CASSQQDRLNTEAFF
TRBJ2-3	TRBV5-1	TRBD2	few	15	TGCGCCTGCCGACGCGGGGGGACCTTCACAGATACGCAGTATTTT	CACRRGGTFTDTQYF
TRBJ1-2	TRBV25-1	-	-	14	TGTGCCAGCAGTGAACCAGGCCGGAGGGAGGGCTACACCTTC	CASSEPGRREGYTF
TRBJ1-1	TRBV18	-	-	15	TGTGCCAGCTCACCAGCTCTAGGATTGAACACTGAAGCTTTCTTT	CASSPALGLNTEAFF
TRBJ2-2	TRBV11-3	TRBD2	once	15	TGTGCCAGCAGCCCAAGCGGGGGGGCACCCGGGGAGCTGTTTTTT	CASSPSGGAPGELFF
TRBJ2-4	TRBV12-3/TRBV12-4	-	-	12	TGTGCCAGCAGGTACGATGGAGACATTCAGTACTTC	CASRYDGDIQYF
TRBJ1-2	TRBV28	-	-	15	TGTGCCAGCACCTCTCCCCATCGGGGGGCGGGTGGCTACACCTTC	CASTSPHRGAGGYTF
TRBJ2-3	TRBV7-3	-	-	13	TGTGCCAGCAGCTTAAGGGGTGCAGATACGCAGTATTTT	CASSLRGADTQYF
TRBJ2-3	TRBV24-1	TRBD2	-	17	TGTGCCACCAGTGATTTCGGAGGGGACGGGGGGACAGATACGCAGTATTTT	CATSDFGGDGGTDTQYF
TRBJ1-1	TRBV7-9	-	once	13	TGTGCCAGCAGCCCGGGCCCTGGCACTGAAGCTTTCTTT	CASSPGPGTEAFF
TRBJ2-2	TRBV6-2/TRBV6-3	-	-	15	TGTGCCAGCAGTAAATTCGGACTGAACACCGGGGAGCTGTTTTTT	CASSKFGLNTGELFF
TRBJ2-2	TRBV4-3	-	-	16	TGCGCCAGCAGCCAAGTGGGCAGGGCGAACACCGGGGAGCTGTTTTTT	CASSQVGRANTGELFF
TRBJ2-3	TRBV29-1	TRBD1	-	16	TGCAGCGTGGGAGACACCGGGACAGGGGGCACAGATACGCAGTATTTT	CSVGDTGTGGTDTQYF
TRBJ2-3	TRBV6-6	TRBD2	-	18	TGTGCCAGCAGCCGAGGGACTAGCGGGGGGGCTAGCACAGATACGCAGTATTTT	CASSRGTSGGASTDTQYF
TRBJ1-1	TRBV10-2	-	-	15	TGCGCCAGCAGTAAGATCAGTAGTTCGAACACTGAAGCTTTCTTT	CASSKISSSNTEAFF
TRBJ2-5	TRBV15	-	-	15	TGTGCCACCAGCAGCACCTTAGGGGTCCGAGAGACCCAGTACTTC	CATSSTLGVRETQYF